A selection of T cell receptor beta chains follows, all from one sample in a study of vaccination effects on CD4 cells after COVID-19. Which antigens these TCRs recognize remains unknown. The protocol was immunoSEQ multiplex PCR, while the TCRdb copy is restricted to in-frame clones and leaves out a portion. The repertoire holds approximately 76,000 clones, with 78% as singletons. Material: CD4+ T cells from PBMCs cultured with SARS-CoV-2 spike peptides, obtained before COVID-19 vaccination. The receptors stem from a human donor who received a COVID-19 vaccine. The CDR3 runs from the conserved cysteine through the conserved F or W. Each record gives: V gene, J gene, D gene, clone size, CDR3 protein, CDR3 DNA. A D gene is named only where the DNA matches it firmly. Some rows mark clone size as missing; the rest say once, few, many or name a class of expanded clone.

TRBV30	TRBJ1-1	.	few	CAWRGTGRRVPDAFF	TGTGCCTGGAGGGGTACAGGGCGTAGGGTGCCAGATGCTTTCTTT
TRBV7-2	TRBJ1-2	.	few	CASSLVGGPNYGYTF	TGTGCCAGCAGCTTAGTCGGGGGCCCTAACTATGGCTACACCTTC
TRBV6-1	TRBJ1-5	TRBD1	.	CASSDGDRGRQPQHF	TGTGCCAGCAGTGACGGAGACAGGGGAAGGCAGCCCCAGCATTTT
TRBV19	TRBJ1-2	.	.	CASSWAVQSGGYTF	TGTGCCAGTAGTTGGGCAGTACAAAGCGGTGGCTACACCTTC
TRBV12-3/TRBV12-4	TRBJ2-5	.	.	CASSISGRGTQYF	TGTGCCAGCAGTATCTCAGGAAGAGGGACCCAGTACTTC
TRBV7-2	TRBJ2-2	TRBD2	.	CASSFRTLAGLNTGELFF	TGTGCCAGCAGCTTCAGAACCCTAGCGGGGCTCAACACCGGGGAGCTGTTTTTT
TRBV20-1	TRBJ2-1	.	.	CRGGDEQFF	TGCAGAGGGGGGGATGAGCAGTTCTTC
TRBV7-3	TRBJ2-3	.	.	CASSLRADPTDTQYF	TGTGCCAGCAGCTTACGGGCAGACCCCACAGATACGCAGTATTTT
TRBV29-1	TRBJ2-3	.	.	CSAAFIPVTDTQYF	TGCAGCGCGGCCTTTATCCCGGTCACAGATACGCAGTATTTT
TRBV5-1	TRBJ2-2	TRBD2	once	CASKNQIAGGGTGELFF	TGCGCCAGCAAAAACCAAATAGCGGGGGGCGGCACCGGGGAGCTGTTTTTT
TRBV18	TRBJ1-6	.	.	CASSQDRNISPLHF	TGTGCCAGCTCTCAGGACAGAAATATTTCACCCCTCCACTTT
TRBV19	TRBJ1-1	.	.	CASTPVLRPEAFF	TGTGCCAGTACCCCGGTCCTACGACCTGAAGCTTTCTTT
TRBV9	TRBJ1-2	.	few	CASPTSGRTNYGYTF	TGTGCCAGTCCGACCTCAGGGAGGACTAACTATGGCTACACCTTC
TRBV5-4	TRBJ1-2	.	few	CASSLAGRNENGYTF	TGTGCCAGCAGCTTGGCAGGGAGGAATGAGAATGGCTACACCTTC
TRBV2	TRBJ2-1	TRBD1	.	CARKVVDRGLKNEQFF	TGTGCCAGGAAAGTGGTAGACAGGGGGCTAAAGAATGAGCAGTTCTTC
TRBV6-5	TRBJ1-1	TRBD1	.	CASKGTGTNTEAFF	TGTGCCAGCAAAGGGACAGGGACGAACACTGAAGCTTTCTTT
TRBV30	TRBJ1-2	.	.	CAWSEINRAGYGYTF	TGTGCCTGGAGTGAAATCAACAGGGCGGGATATGGCTACACCTTC
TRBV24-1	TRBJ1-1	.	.	CATGATTEAFF	TGTGCTACCGGAGCAACCACTGAAGCTTTCTTT
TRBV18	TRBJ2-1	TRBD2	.	CASSPIRAGSSGGSYNEQFF	TGTGCCAGCTCACCAATACGGGCAGGGTCCTCCGGGGGGTCCTACAATGAGCAGTTCTTC
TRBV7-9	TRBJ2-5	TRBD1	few	CASSSGQVRWETQYF	TGTGCCAGCAGCTCGGGACAGGTCAGGTGGGAGACCCAGTACTTC
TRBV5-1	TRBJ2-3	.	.	CASSLSVDTQYF	TGCGCCAGCAGCTTGTCCGTAGATACGCAGTATTTT
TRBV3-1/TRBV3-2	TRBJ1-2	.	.	CASSHDSAWYGYTF	TGTGCCAGCAGCCACGACAGCGCTTGGTATGGCTACACCTTC
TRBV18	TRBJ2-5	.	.	CASSPTGGTQETQYF	TGTGCCAGCTCACCTACAGGAGGGACTCAAGAGACCCAGTACTTC
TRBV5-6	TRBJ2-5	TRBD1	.	CASSRTGGAGETQYF	TGTGCCAGCAGCCGAACAGGGGGCGCCGGGGAGACCCAGTACTTC
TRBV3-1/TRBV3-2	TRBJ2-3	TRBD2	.	CASSRAGGPTDTQYF	TGTGCCAGCAGCCGAGCGGGGGGGCCGACAGATACGCAGTATTTT
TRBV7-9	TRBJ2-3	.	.	CASSLAGGLDTQYF	TGTGCCAGCAGCTTAGCGGGGGGTCTGGATACGCAGTATTTT
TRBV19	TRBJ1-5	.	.	CASSKEGYSNQPQHF	TGTGCCAGTAGTAAGGAGGGATATAGCAATCAGCCCCAGCATTTT
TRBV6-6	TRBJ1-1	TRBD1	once	CASSYQGAKAFF	TGTGCCAGCAGTTACCAGGGGGCAAAAGCTTTCTTT